This passage covers 10 T cell receptor beta chains from one sample sequenced in a study of T cells in Graves' hyperthyroidism and ophthalmopathy. Template material for amplifying TCR beta CDR3 regions consisted of RNA transcripts. The HTBI set primed first-round TCR CDR3 RT-PCR. Using its own MiXCR run on the multiplex PCR reads, TCRdb lists one record per CDR3 protein. Of around 300,000 distinct CDR3 sequences listed, roughly 22% were seen once; the top ten hold around 60%. Sequencing was done on a sample of blood. The receptor set was obtained from a young man with Graves' ophthalmopathy.

The J gene is TRBJ2-1, the V gene TRBV28; 11 nucleotides line up with TRBD2. The DNA end is more similar to TRBJ2-7, so the J call may be wrong. Germline V lookup: CDR1 MDHEN, CDR2 SYDVKM. This CDR3 is 16 amino acids long. The CDR3 DNA sequence: TGTGCCAGCAGGGGAGACCTAGCGGGAGGAGCAAATGAGCAGTACTTC. Residues: CASRGDLAGGANEQYF.

This clonotype showed up many times. The gene calls are TRBV6-1 and TRBJ2-1; tentative D call: TRBD2 (5 bases). The germline V and J ends were trimmed by 4 bases and 0 bases, with 28 bases remaining between them. The CDR3 runs to 21 residues. CDR1 is MNHNS and CDR2 is SASEGT in the germline V gene. CDR3 coding DNA: TGTGCCAGCAGTGGAATGCGGACTTGGGTCGTCGTTTATAGCTCCTACAATGAGCAGTTCTTC. It translates to CASSGMRTWVVVYSSYNEQFF.

The chain links TRBV6-1 to TRBJ2-7; D is possibly TRBD2 (5 bases). This CDR3 has 14 amino acids. From germline, CDR1 is MNHNS and CDR2 SASEGT. V shed 4 bases and J shed 3 bases, with 13 bases lying between them. The CDR3 DNA reads as TGTGCCAGCAGTGTGCGTCCCGGGGACTACGAGCAGTACTTC. Amino acids: CASSVRPGDYEQYF.

In regard to this clonotype: At one end the junction does not follow the germline gene, possibly because of a read error. The chain joins TRBV28 to TRBJ2-7; 7 bases match TRBD2. The CDR3 is 15 residues long. The germline V gene has CDR1 MDHEN and CDR2 SYDVKM. The CDR3 loop reads CASSSLTEEAGRSGF. For the CDR3, the DNA is TGTGCCAGCAGTTCACTTACCGAGGAAGCGGGGCGTAGTGGCTTC.

The CDR3 DNA is TGTGCCAGCAGCTTTGGGAGGGGCTCCTACAATGAGCAGTTCTTC. Amino acids: CASSFGRGSYNEQFF. V gene TRBV7-9 combines with J gene TRBJ2-1, with 7 bases lining up with TRBD2. Losses at the gene ends were 3 bases for V and 0 bases for J; bases not matched to a gene: 2. Germline CDR1 SEHNR, CDR2 FQNEAQ (reference sequence). CDR3 length: 15 residues.

The chain combines TRBV7-3 with TRBJ1-6, with TRBD1 matching over 7 bases. V lost 7 bases to trimming and J lost 6 bases; unmatched junction nucleotides: 9. Germline CDR1 and CDR2: SGHTA and FQGTGA. The CDR3 has 15 amino acids. CDR3 loop: CASNRGQGANSPLHF. CDR3 bases: TGTGCCAGCAACAGGGGACAAGGGGCTAATTCACCCCTCCACTTT.

This clonotype has a count of ten or more. V is TRBV11-3 and J is TRBJ2-1; 8 positions match TRBD1. The germline gives CDR1 SGHNT, CDR2 YENEEA. The length of the CDR3 is 15 residues. Losses at the gene ends were 6 bases for V and 3 bases for J; bases not matched to a gene: 7. The chain's CDR3 is CASSLTGEGYNEQFF. The CDR3 region has the DNA TGTGCCAGCAGTTTGACAGGGGAAGGCTACAATGAGCAGTTCTTC.

This clonotype was observed at least ten times. The chain uses TRBV12-3 or TRBV12-4 and TRBJ1-5; D is undetermined. Trimming removed 3 bases at V and 0 bases at J, with 3 bases between. This CDR3 has 13 residues. CDR3 nucleotide sequence: TGTGCCAGCAGTTTTTATAGCAATCAGCCCCAGCATTTT. This encodes CASSFYSNQPQHF.

At least ten counts were recorded for this clonotype. The genes are TRBV5-1 and TRBJ2-1; the match to TRBD1 covers 9 bases. The CDR3 has 17 amino acids. Germline V gene lookup returns CDR1 SGHRS and CDR2 YFSETQ. The junction had 13 bases not matched to a gene; V was cut back by 3 bases and J by 6 bases. In nucleotides, the CDR3 is TGCGCCAGCAGCTGGGGAACAGGGGGCAAGAAGTTCAATGAGCAGTTCTTC. Amino acids: CASSWGTGGKKFNEQFF.

The genes are TRBV5-5 and TRBJ2-1; D possibly corresponds to TRBD2 (5 bases). CDR3 length: 14 amino acids. Germline lookup yields CDR1 SGHKS and CDR2 YYEKEE (reference sequence). Trimming shortened V by 0 bases and J by 8 bases, and 12 bases separated the two germline ends. In DNA form, the CDR3 reads TGTGCCAGCAGCTTGGTCCGGAGGATGGATGAGCAGTTCTTC. It codes for CASSLVRRMDEQFF.